These T cell receptor beta chains were read from a single sample in a study of cytomegalovirus exposure and HLA in healthy donors. The assay was immunoSEQ multiplex PCR, and TCRdb's table has in-frame clones only and misses some. The sample shows hundreds of thousands of clones, roughly 80% of them seen only once. Material for sequencing was PBMCs. The receptors shown here come from a man aged 35-49 years in good health and CMV-seropositive. CDR3s include the opening cysteine and the closing phenylalanine or tryptophan. A D gene is named only where the DNA matches it firmly. Clone size is stated in some rows and not others, as once, few, many or a class when expanded.

clone size: NA
D gene: NA
V gene: TRBV18
CDR3 length: 14
J gene: TRBJ1-2
CDR3 DNA: TGTGCCAGCTCACCAGACTTGGAAAACTATGGCTACACCTTC
CDR3 protein: CASSPDLENYGYTF

clone size: NA
D gene: TRBD1
V gene: TRBV23-1
CDR3 length: 15
J gene: TRBJ2-5
CDR3 DNA: TGCGCCAGCAGTCAAGACAGGGGGCGGCAAGAGACCCAGTACTTC
CDR3 protein: CASSQDRGRQETQYF

clone size: NA
D gene: TRBD2
V gene: TRBV15
CDR3 length: 19
J gene: TRBJ2-4
CDR3 DNA: TGTGCCACCAGCAGAGCTAGCGGGAGGAGCGTGGTGGCCAAAAACATTCAGTACTTC
CDR3 protein: CATSRASGRSVVAKNIQYF

clone size: NA
D gene: NA
V gene: TRBV15
CDR3 length: 16
J gene: TRBJ1-5
CDR3 DNA: TGTGCCACCAGCGGGGGGGTTAGCGATCGGGGTCAGCCCCAGCATTTT
CDR3 protein: CATSGGVSDRGQPQHF

clone size: NA
D gene: NA
V gene: TRBV5-4
CDR3 length: 13
J gene: TRBJ1-4
CDR3 DNA: TGTGCCAGCAGCCTCACAGGGAATGAAAAACTGTTTTTT
CDR3 protein: CASSLTGNEKLFF

clone size: NA
D gene: NA
V gene: TRBV15
CDR3 length: 13
J gene: TRBJ1-2
CDR3 DNA: TGTGCCACCAGCAGTGTCGAGGGCTATGGCTACACCTTC
CDR3 protein: CATSSVEGYGYTF

clone size: NA
D gene: TRBD2
V gene: TRBV5-1
CDR3 length: 18
J gene: TRBJ2-5
CDR3 DNA: TGCGCCAGCAGCTCTGTAGGCGGGGCGGGAGGGTTCGTCGAGACCCAGTACTTC
CDR3 protein: CASSSVGGAGGFVETQYF

clone size: NA
D gene: NA
V gene: TRBV7-8
CDR3 length: 17
J gene: TRBJ1-5
CDR3 DNA: TGTGCCAGCAGCCCATCAGGGGACCCTTATAGCAATCAGCCCCAGCATTTT
CDR3 protein: CASSPSGDPYSNQPQHF

clone size: few
D gene: TRBD1
V gene: TRBV11-3
CDR3 length: 15
J gene: TRBJ2-1
CDR3 DNA: TGTGCCAGCAGCAGCCCGGGACAGGGGACCAATGAGCAGTTCTTC
CDR3 protein: CASSSPGQGTNEQFF

clone size: NA
D gene: TRBD1
V gene: TRBV7-3
CDR3 length: 17
J gene: TRBJ1-1
CDR3 DNA: TGTGCCAGCAGCACCACCCCCGGACAGGTTACGAACACTGAAGCTTTCTTT
CDR3 protein: CASSTTPGQVTNTEAFF

clone size: few
D gene: NA
V gene: TRBV6-5
CDR3 length: 13
J gene: TRBJ2-7
CDR3 DNA: TGTTTTTTCAAGCAGAAGGCGGCATACGAGCAGTACTTC
CDR3 protein: CFFKQKAAYEQYF

clone size: NA
D gene: NA
V gene: TRBV7-8
CDR3 length: 16
J gene: TRBJ2-2
CDR3 DNA: TGTGCCAGCAGCTTATTTTCGGGAGAAGTAGGCGGGGAGCTGTTTTTT
CDR3 protein: CASSLFSGEVGGELFF

clone size: NA
D gene: NA
V gene: TRBV7-9
CDR3 length: 11
J gene: TRBJ2-5
CDR3 DNA: TGTTCCAGCAGCGCGAAAGAGACCCAGTACTTC
CDR3 protein: CSSSAKETQYF

clone size: few
D gene: NA
V gene: TRBV4-1
CDR3 length: 18
J gene: TRBJ2-1
CDR3 DNA: TGCGCCAGCGCGAGGGCCGGGTTCGACTGGCAAATTTACGATGAGCAGTTCTTC
CDR3 protein: CASARAGFDWQIYDEQFF

clone size: NA
D gene: NA
V gene: TRBV7-3
CDR3 length: 14
J gene: TRBJ2-1
CDR3 DNA: TGTGCCAGGGCTTTGGGCTTCTCCTACAATGAGCAGTTCTTC
CDR3 protein: CARALGFSYNEQFF

clone size: NA
D gene: TRBD1
V gene: TRBV29-1
CDR3 length: 17
J gene: TRBJ1-3
CDR3 DNA: TGCAGCGTTCCCCGGGGACAGGGGGGAAGAAGTGGAAACACCATATATTTT
CDR3 protein: CSVPRGQGGRSGNTIYF

clone size: NA
D gene: NA
V gene: TRBV19
CDR3 length: 12
J gene: TRBJ1-2
CDR3 DNA: TGTGCCAGTAGTATGTCAAACTATGGCTACACCTTC
CDR3 protein: CASSMSNYGYTF

clone size: NA
D gene: NA
V gene: TRBV7-2
CDR3 length: 16
J gene: TRBJ2-3
CDR3 DNA: TGTGCCAGCAGCCCCAGGCCAGGCCTGGGCACAGATACGCAGTATTTT
CDR3 protein: CASSPRPGLGTDTQYF

clone size: few
D gene: TRBD2
V gene: TRBV7-9
CDR3 length: 19
J gene: TRBJ2-1
CDR3 DNA: TGTGCCAGCAGCAGGGGACTAGCGGGAGGGCCCAGCTCCTACAATGAGCAGTTCTTC
CDR3 protein: CASSRGLAGGPSSYNEQFF

clone size: NA
D gene: NA
V gene: TRBV13
CDR3 length: 11
J gene: TRBJ1-1
CDR3 DNA: TGTGCCAGCAGCGAGACGGGTGAAGCTTTCTTT
CDR3 protein: CASSETGEAFF

clone size: few
D gene: TRBD1
V gene: TRBV2
CDR3 length: 14
J gene: TRBJ2-7
CDR3 DNA: TGTGCCAGCAGACGGACAGGCGAGGACGACGAGCAGTACTTC
CDR3 protein: CASRRTGEDDEQYF

clone size: NA
D gene: NA
V gene: TRBV4-1
CDR3 length: 15
J gene: TRBJ2-7
CDR3 DNA: TGCGCCAGCAGCCAAGGGTCAAGAGGCTCCTACGAGCAGTACTTC
CDR3 protein: CASSQGSRGSYEQYF

clone size: NA
D gene: TRBD2
V gene: TRBV10-3
CDR3 length: 15
J gene: TRBJ2-3
CDR3 DNA: TGTGCCATCAGTGAGGCGGGAGGAATCACAGATACGCAGTATTTT
CDR3 protein: CAISEAGGITDTQYF

clone size: few
D gene: TRBD1
V gene: TRBV4-2
CDR3 length: 15
J gene: TRBJ1-2
CDR3 DNA: TGTGCCAGCAGCCAAGGAGGGACAGGGTACTATGGCTACACCTTC
CDR3 protein: CASSQGGTGYYGYTF

clone size: NA
D gene: TRBD2
V gene: TRBV2
CDR3 length: 15
J gene: TRBJ2-1
CDR3 DNA: TGTGCCAGCACCGAGAGCGGGAGAGTCTACAATGAGCAGTTCTTC
CDR3 protein: CASTESGRVYNEQFF

clone size: NA
D gene: NA
V gene: TRBV11-2
CDR3 length: 15
J gene: TRBJ1-2
CDR3 DNA: TGTGCCAGCAGCTTAGATCGCGGAGCGCCTAGAGGCTACACCTTC
CDR3 protein: CASSLDRGAPRGYTF

clone size: once
D gene: TRBD1
V gene: TRBV5-1
CDR3 length: 15
J gene: TRBJ1-4
CDR3 DNA: TGCGCCAGCAGTCGTGACAGGGGCCCAGGGGAAAAACTGTTTTTT
CDR3 protein: CASSRDRGPGEKLFF

clone size: few
D gene: NA
V gene: TRBV2
CDR3 length: 16
J gene: TRBJ2-2
CDR3 DNA: TGTGCCAGCAGTGAAAGAGGGGGACGAGTCACCGGGGAGCTGTTTTTT
CDR3 protein: CASSERGGRVTGELFF

clone size: NA
D gene: TRBD2
V gene: TRBV6-1
CDR3 length: 16
J gene: TRBJ2-7
CDR3 DNA: TGTGCCAGCAGTGAAAGGGGGCTAGCGGGAACCTACGAGCAGTACTTC
CDR3 protein: CASSERGLAGTYEQYF

clone size: NA
D gene: TRBD2
V gene: TRBV5-6
CDR3 length: 16
J gene: TRBJ2-2
CDR3 DNA: TGTGCCAGCAGCTTGTCGGGACTATTCTTTGGCGGGGAGCTGTTTTTT
CDR3 protein: CASSLSGLFFGGELFF

clone size: NA
D gene: NA
V gene: TRBV4-1
CDR3 length: 12
J gene: TRBJ2-1
CDR3 DNA: TGCGCCAGCAGCCAAGATTTGGAGCAACAGTTCTTC
CDR3 protein: CASSQDLEQQFF

clone size: NA
D gene: TRBD1
V gene: TRBV11-3
CDR3 length: 17
J gene: TRBJ2-2
CDR3 DNA: TGTGCCAGCAGTAGACCGGGACAGGGACCGAACACCGGGGAGCTGTTTTTT
CDR3 protein: CASSRPGQGPNTGELFF

clone size: NA
D gene: NA
V gene: TRBV6-6
CDR3 length: 11
J gene: TRBJ2-5
CDR3 DNA: TGTGCCAGCAGTCGGCAAGAGACCCAGTACTTC
CDR3 protein: CASSRQETQYF

clone size: few
D gene: NA
V gene: TRBV2
CDR3 length: 13
J gene: TRBJ2-2
CDR3 DNA: TGTGCCAGCAGACAGGGCAACACCGGGGAGCTGTTTTTT
CDR3 protein: CASRQGNTGELFF

clone size: NA
D gene: NA
V gene: TRBV29-1
CDR3 length: 16
J gene: TRBJ2-3
CDR3 DNA: TGCAGCGTTCAGCAAACACAGGCTTACCTGGGAGATACGCAGTATTTT
CDR3 protein: CSVQQTQAYLGDTQYF

clone size: NA
D gene: TRBD2
V gene: TRBV10-3
CDR3 length: 13
J gene: TRBJ2-1
CDR3 DNA: TGTGCCATTTCAGCGGGATTCTACAATGAGCAGTTCTTC
CDR3 protein: CAISAGFYNEQFF

clone size: NA
D gene: NA
V gene: TRBV5-8
CDR3 length: 17
J gene: TRBJ1-3
CDR3 DNA: TGTGCCAGCAGCTTGTCCCGACAGCTTCTTTCTGGAAACACCATATATTTT
CDR3 protein: CASSLSRQLLSGNTIYF

clone size: NA
D gene: NA
V gene: TRBV6-1
CDR3 length: 12
J gene: TRBJ2-3
CDR3 DNA: TGTGCCAGCAGTGTAGGGGCAGATACGCAGTATTTT
CDR3 protein: CASSVGADTQYF

clone size: NA
D gene: NA
V gene: TRBV4-2
CDR3 length: 17
J gene: TRBJ1-4
CDR3 DNA: TGTGCCAGCAGCCAAGACCCTGCAGGGCCACTTAATGAAAAACTGTTTTTT
CDR3 protein: CASSQDPAGPLNEKLFF

clone size: NA
D gene: TRBD2
V gene: TRBV2
CDR3 length: 14
J gene: TRBJ2-7
CDR3 DNA: TGTGCCAGCAGATCGGGGAGGGCCGCCTACGAGCAGTACTTC
CDR3 protein: CASRSGRAAYEQYF

clone size: NA
D gene: TRBD1
V gene: TRBV10-1
CDR3 length: 12
J gene: TRBJ2-1
CDR3 DNA: TGCGCCAGCAGTGACCCGACAGGGGTCCAGTTCTTC
CDR3 protein: CASSDPTGVQFF

clone size: NA
D gene: NA
V gene: TRBV19
CDR3 length: 13
J gene: TRBJ2-2
CDR3 DNA: TGTGCCAGTAGTATCTGGGCCACCGGGGAGCTGTTTTTT
CDR3 protein: CASSIWATGELFF

clone size: few
D gene: NA
V gene: TRBV9
CDR3 length: 14
J gene: TRBJ1-1
CDR3 DNA: TGTGCCAGCAGCGTGTCGACAGGCGACACTGAAGCTTTCTTT
CDR3 protein: CASSVSTGDTEAFF

clone size: NA
D gene: TRBD2
V gene: TRBV30
CDR3 length: 16
J gene: TRBJ2-2
CDR3 DNA: TGTGCCTGGAGTTCCGCTATTGCGGGAGGCACCGGGGAGCTGTTTTTT
CDR3 protein: CAWSSAIAGGTGELFF

clone size: NA
D gene: TRBD2
V gene: TRBV10-3
CDR3 length: 15
J gene: TRBJ2-7
CDR3 DNA: TGTGCCATCGGGAGACTAGCGGGAGGCTCCTACGAGCAGTACTTC
CDR3 protein: CAIGRLAGGSYEQYF

clone size: NA
D gene: TRBD2
V gene: TRBV6-1
CDR3 length: 16
J gene: TRBJ2-7
CDR3 DNA: TGTGCCAGCAGTGAAGCTGTGACTAGCGAGGCCTACGAGCAGTACTTC
CDR3 protein: CASSEAVTSEAYEQYF

clone size: NA
D gene: TRBD1
V gene: TRBV27
CDR3 length: 13
J gene: TRBJ2-2
CDR3 DNA: TGTGCCAGCAAAAACAGGGGCGTCGGGGAGCTGTTTTTT
CDR3 protein: CASKNRGVGELFF